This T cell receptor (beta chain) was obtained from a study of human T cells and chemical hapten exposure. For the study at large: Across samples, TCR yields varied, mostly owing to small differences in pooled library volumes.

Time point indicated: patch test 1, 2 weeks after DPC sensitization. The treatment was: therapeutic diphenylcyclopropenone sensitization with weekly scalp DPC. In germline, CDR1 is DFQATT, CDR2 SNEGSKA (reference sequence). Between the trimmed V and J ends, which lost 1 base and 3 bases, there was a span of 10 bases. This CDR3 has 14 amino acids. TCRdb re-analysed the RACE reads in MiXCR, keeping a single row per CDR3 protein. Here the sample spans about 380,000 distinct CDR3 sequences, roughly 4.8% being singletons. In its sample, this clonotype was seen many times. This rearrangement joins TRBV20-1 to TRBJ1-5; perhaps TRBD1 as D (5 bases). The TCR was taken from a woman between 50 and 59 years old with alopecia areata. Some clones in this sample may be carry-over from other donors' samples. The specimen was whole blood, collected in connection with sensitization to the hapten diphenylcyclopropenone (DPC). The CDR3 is CSARGGSPNQPQHF. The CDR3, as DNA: TGCAGTGCTAGAGGGGGCAGTCCCAATCAGCCCCAGCATTTT.